This entry concerns a single T cell receptor (beta chain). Antigen: not known. These data originate in a study of T cell responses to AZD1222 COVID-19 vaccine. At the level of the study: Second-dose recipients at about 4 or about 12 weeks were treated as one pooled group. Study outcomes and limitations: Spike-specific TCR breadth and depth grew following two AZD1222 doses. The CD4 TCRs associated with vaccination extended across spike and predominated at 160-218 and 743-854. A mostly white British donor set with more females was recruited, and clonal diversity was possibly underestimated.

Germline V gives CDR1 MNHNS, CDR2 SASEGT. V lost 1 base and J lost 8, with 11 bases in between. The CDR3 is 13 residues long. The method was immunoSEQ multiplex PCR; TCRdb's version includes in-frame clones alone and lacks a portion of them. The table shows about 100,000 clones, with approximately 83% occurring only once. J is TRBJ1-2 and V is TRBV6-1; D is ambiguous. Sample: peripheral blood, taken on day 0 of AZD1222 vaccination. The TCR sequence derives from an adult in good health. The CDR3: CASSEGSLVGYTF. The CDR3 coding sequence is TGTGCCAGCAGTGAAGGGAGCTTGGTAGGCTACACCTTC.